Each of the 15 T cell receptor beta chains below was sequenced from the same sample in a study of prognosis after radiotherapy for stage I lung cancer. Template was genomic DNA; TCR beta CDR3 amplified in two multiplex PCR rounds. Used in first-round PCR were primers specific to each TRBV and TRBJ gene. TCRdb itself ran the multiplex PCR reads through MiXCR, one entry per CDR3 protein. The sample has about 22,000 distinct CDR3 sequences, 43% seen once. Sequences were derived from PBMCs, sampled before or after stereotactic body radiation therapy (not recorded which). Source of these receptors: a donor over 45 with non-small cell lung cancer.

This clonotype was detected once. A read error is the likely source, as a far larger clone sits one nucleotide away. The gene calls are TRBV5-8 and TRBJ2-5, with D perhaps matching TRBD2 (5 bases). The V and J ends lost 0 bases and 2 bases respectively, with 11 bases between them. The CDR3 runs to 15 residues. CDR1 and CDR2 (germline): SGHTS, YDEGEE. DNA of the CDR3: TGTGCCAGCAGCTTGGTAGTATCGGGGCAAGAGACCCAGTACTTC. Its protein is CASSLVVSGQETQYF.

V gene TRBV28 combines with J gene TRBJ1-2; no definite D call. Trimming cost V 2 bases and J 1 base, with 8 bases left between them. CDR1 MDHEN and CDR2 SYDVKM come from the germline V gene. The CDR3 has 14 amino acids. CDR3 protein: CASSLDSGNYGYTF. Written as DNA, the CDR3 is TGTGCCAGCAGTTTAGACTCCGGTAACTATGGCTACACCTTC.

To note about this clonotype: A far larger clone is a single base away, which makes a read error likely. The chain couples TRBV7-8 to TRBJ2-7; TRBD2 aligns across 8 bases. The CDR3 spans 12 residues. CDR1 SGHVS and CDR2 FQNEAQ come from the germline V gene. The CDR3 region is CASSGLAGEKYF. The CDR3 nucleotides are TGTGCCAGCAGCGGACTAGCCGGCGAGAAGTACTTC.

The chain couples TRBV15 to TRBJ1-2; TRBD1 aligns across 10 bases. Germline CDR1 reads LNHNV; CDR2 reads YYDKDF (reference sequence). The CDR3 covers 15 residues. V trimming: 3 bases; J trimming: 2 bases; junction bases outside the gene matches: 3. CDR3 bases: TGTGCCACCAGCAGGCCGGGACAGGGGAACTATGGCTACACCTTC. Encoded protein: CATSRPGQGNYGYTF.

The sample holds many counts of this clonotype. The gene calls are TRBV7-9 and TRBJ2-1, with unresolved D. Trimming took off 1 base at V and 10 bases at J, with 11 bases between the two ends. This CDR3 comprises 13 residues. Germline lookup yields CDR1 SEHNR and CDR2 FQNEAQ (reference sequence). The CDR3 reads CASSLVEVLEQFF. The CDR3 DNA is TGTGCCAGCAGCTTAGTAGAAGTTTTGGAGCAGTTCTTC.

There are many counts of this clonotype. This chain links TRBV28 with TRBJ2-2; D perhaps matches TRBD1 (5 bases). The CDR3 spans 13 residues. The germline V and J ends were trimmed by 5 bases and 7 bases, with 11 bases remaining between them. Germline V gene sequence: CDR1 MDHEN, CDR2 SYDVKM. The CDR3 sequence is CASSRRGGGELFF. As DNA, the CDR3 is TGTGCCAGCAGTCGAAGGGGTGGCGGGGAGCTGTTTTTT. Variable domain in full (rest from reference TRBV28 and TRBJ2-2): DVKVTQSSRYLVKRTGEKVFLECVQDMDHENMFWYRQDPGLGLRLIYFSYDVKMKEKGDIPEGYSVSREKKERFSLILESASTNQTSMYLCASSRRGGGELFFGEGSRLTVL.

Note on this clonotype: A junction end diverges from the germline sequence, so it may reflect a read error. The V and J genes are TRBV27 and TRBJ1-2; no clear D. CDR1 and CDR2 from the germline V gene are MNHEY and SMNVEV (reference sequence). CDR3 length equals 14 residues. This CDR3 is CASRQHGRRDGCTF. The DNA for the CDR3 is TGTGCCAGCAGACAACATGGTAGAAGGGATGGCTGCACCTTC.

The V call is TRBV5-1, the J call TRBJ1-3, with D tentatively TRBD1 (6 bases). Trimming cost V 0 bases and J 4 bases, with 11 bases left between them. Germline loops: CDR1 SGHRS, CDR2 YFSETQ. The CDR3 has 15 residues. DNA of the CDR3: TGCGCCAGCAGCTTGGCCAGGGGAACAGGAAACACCATATATTTT. Protein sequence: CASSLARGTGNTIYF.

This clonotype showed up many times. The V gene is TRBV27, the J gene TRBJ2-7, with 10 bases that match TRBD1. The trim removed 11 bases at V and 3 bases at J, leaving 16 bases unmatched. The germline V gene encodes CDR1 MNHEY and CDR2 SMNVEV (reference sequence). This CDR3 comprises 16 residues. CDR3 sequence: CAGDFWRDRGYYEQYF. The CDR3 nucleotides are TGTGCCGGCGATTTTTGGAGGGACAGGGGATACTACGAGCAGTACTTC.

This clonotype showed up just once. The genes are TRBV6-4 and TRBJ2-3; 10 bases match TRBD2. Per the germline V gene, CDR1 is MRHNA and CDR2 is SNTAGT. The CDR3 is 16 residues long. V lost 2 bases to trimming and J lost 0 bases; unmatched junction nucleotides: 2. The CDR3 DNA follows: TGTGCCAGCAGTGACGTAGCGGGAGGAAGCACAGATACGCAGTATTTT. This codes for CASSDVAGGSTDTQYF.

This clonotype is medium-sized within its sample. The chain is built from TRBV6-1 and TRBJ2-3, with 10 bases matching TRBD2. This CDR3 spans 14 amino acids. Per germline, CDR1 MNHNS and CDR2 SASEGT. Trimming removed 10 bases from V and 4 bases from J; junction bases left unmatched: 8. The DNA for the CDR3 is TGTGCCACTATGAGCGGGGGGGCCGCAGATACGCAGTATTTT. It yields the protein CATMSGGAADTQYF.

Ten or more counts support this clonotype. V and J are TRBV20-1 and TRBJ1-4; no clear D. Germline V gene sequence: CDR1 DFQATT, CDR2 SNEGSKA (reference sequence). Trimming stripped 1 base from V and 2 bases from J, with 5 bases between. CDR3 size: 13 residues. This CDR3 is CSARAGTNEKLFF. The CDR3 DNA reads as TGCAGTGCTAGAGCTGGGACTAATGAAAAACTGTTTTTT.

This clonotype has just a few counts. The chain carries TRBV7-3 and TRBJ2-2, with TRBD2 identical over 15 bases. The J segment lost 7 bases and the V segment lost 5 bases, leaving 5 bases of the junction unmatched. The CDR3 is made up of 16 amino acids. Germline V CDR1 and CDR2: SGHTA, FQGTGA. Written as DNA, the CDR3 is TGTGCCAGCAGCCGGACTAGCGGGAGGGTCAACGGGGAGCTGTTTTTT. It encodes CASSRTSGRVNGELFF.

In this sample, this clonotype turned up many times. The chain carries TRBV4-3 and TRBJ2-1, with 12 positions matching TRBD1. V was clipped by 0 bases and J by 11 bases; unmatched bases: 11. CDR1 LGHNA and CDR2 YSLEER come from the germline V gene. CDR3 length: 17 residues. The CDR3 region is CASSQDPLGQGAKKQFF. CDR3 coding DNA: TGCGCCAGCAGCCAAGATCCTTTGGGACAGGGGGCGAAAAAGCAGTTCTTC.

This clonotype was detected many times. V and J are TRBV6-5 and TRBJ1-2; 11 bases align to TRBD1. This CDR3 has 17 amino acids. V trimming: 2 bases; J trimming: 6 bases; junction bases outside the gene matches: 11. The germline gives CDR1 MNHEY, CDR2 SVGAGI. CDR3 loop: CASSYLGQGAGMNGYTF. CDR3 DNA: TGTGCCAGCAGTTACCTCGGACAGGGGGCAGGGATGAATGGCTACACCTTC.